This T cell receptor beta chain was sequenced in a study of beta chain features in type 1 diabetes. Study-wide results and limits: Significant though moderate, a shortening of TCRB CDR3s appeared in all four CD4+ subsets of Type 1 diabetes patients. Patients with type 1 diabetes showed fewer VDJ junction insertions and more deletions. PCR might preferentially amplify shorter templates, equally in patients and controls.

The study reverse transcribed the entire isolated RNA, so it sequenced expressed TCRB transcripts. TCRdb's copy holds only in-frame clones and misses some; the assay was immunoSEQ multiplex PCR. The repertoire holds roughly 400,000 clones, with 8% to 10% as singletons. The V end was cut by 2 bases, the J end by 8 bases, with 16 bases between. Germline CDR1 reads GTSNPN; CDR2 reads SVGIG (reference sequence). This CDR3 spans 14 amino acids. Central memory, naive, regulatory and stem cell-like memory CD4+ cells were sorted by CD45RO/CCR7/CD25/CD127/CD95/CD27. Regarding this clone: Its antigen is as yet unknown.

The TCR originated in a man younger than 45 with type 1 diabetes. The V call is TRBV30, the J call TRBJ1-5; D possibly corresponds to TRBD1 (6 bases). Sequencing was performed on central memory CD4+ T cells from blood. The CDR3 sequence is CAWSSGAPPEPQHF. The CDR3, as DNA: TGTGCCTGGAGTTCGGGGGCGCCCCCAGAGCCCCAGCATTTT.